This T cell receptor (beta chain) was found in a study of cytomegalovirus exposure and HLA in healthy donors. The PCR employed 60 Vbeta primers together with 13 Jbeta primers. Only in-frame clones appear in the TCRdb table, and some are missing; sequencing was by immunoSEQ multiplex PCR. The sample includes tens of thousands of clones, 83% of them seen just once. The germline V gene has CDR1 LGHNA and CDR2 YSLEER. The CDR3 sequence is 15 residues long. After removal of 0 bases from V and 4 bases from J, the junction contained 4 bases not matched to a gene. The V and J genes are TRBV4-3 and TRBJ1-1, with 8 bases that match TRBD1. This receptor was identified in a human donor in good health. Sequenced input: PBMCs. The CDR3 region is CASSQEPTGVTEAFF. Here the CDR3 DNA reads TGCGCCAGCAGCCAAGAACCGACAGGGGTCACTGAAGCTTTCTTT.